The 27 T cell receptor beta chains reported below all come from one sample, sequenced in a study of shared clonotypes between healthy human individuals. Here immunoSEQ multiplex PCR was the method, and the copy in TCRdb shows in-frame clones only, minus some. The sample comprises about 2,200,000 clones, 93% of which are singletons, and under 2% rests with the top ten. Cells designated naive CD8 were CD45RO-negative and were positively selected for CCR7, with terminally differentiated effector memory CD45RA+ cells excluded. The sequencing sample was made of naive CD8+ T cells from PBMCs. Receptors were obtained from a man younger than 35 in good health. Some clones in this sample may be carry-over from other donors' samples.

This sequence joins TRBV7-9 and TRBJ2-1, with D possibly being TRBD2 (6 bases). The V and J ends lost 7 bases and 6 bases respectively, with 10 bases between them. The CDR3 runs to 12 residues. The germline V gene encodes CDR1 SEHNR and CDR2 FQNEAQ (reference sequence). In nucleotides, the CDR3 is TGTGCCAGCAACGGGAGCCCCAATGAGCAGTTCTTC. Its protein is CASNGSPNEQFF.

The rearrangement joins TRBV19 to TRBJ1-2; D unresolved. V lost 0 bases and J lost 7, with 24 bases in between. The CDR3 runs 18 residues. In germline, CDR1 is LNHDA, CDR2 SQIVND (reference sequence). As DNA, the CDR3 is TGTGCCAGTAGTATAGATGTAGGGCGCGGCGGCGGGGTTTCTGGCTACACCTTC. Residues: CASSIDVGRGGGVSGYTF.

CDR3 in amino acids: CASSLEGTASSYEQYF. The CDR3 nucleotides are TGTGCCAGCAGCCTTGAGGGAACAGCGTCCTCCTACGAGCAGTACTTC. This sequence joins TRBV7-9 and TRBJ2-7, with D perhaps TRBD2 (5 bases). Between the trimmed V and J ends, which lost 5 bases and 0 bases, there was a span of 17 bases. Per the germline V gene, CDR1 is SEHNR and CDR2 is FQNEAQ (reference sequence). This CDR3 region has 16 residues.

This sequence joins TRBV9 and TRBJ2-2, with 8 bases that match TRBD1. This CDR3 has 18 amino acids. Germline values: CDR1 SGDLS, CDR2 YYNGEE. J gave up 2 bases and V 2 bases, and 11 bases lay outside the gene matches. CDR3 region: CASSVAGGQSINTGELFF. CDR3 nucleotide sequence: TGTGCCAGCAGCGTCGCAGGGGGCCAGAGCATTAACACCGGGGAGCTGTTTTTT.

V and J are TRBV27 and TRBJ2-7; D remains ambiguous. This CDR3 has 14 amino acids. The germline V gene encodes CDR1 MNHEY and CDR2 SMNVEV (reference sequence). Deletions cut 5 bases from V and 0 bases from J, with 11 bases between. CDR3 amino acids: CASSLDRLSYEQYF. The CDR3 bases are TGTGCCAGCAGTCTTGACCGTCTCTCCTACGAGCAGTACTTC.

This rearrangement joins TRBV6-4 to TRBJ2-1; TRBD2 agrees at 7 bases. This CDR3 is built from 13 residues. Trimming at V came to 4 bases and at J to 6 bases, leaving 3 bases not matched to a gene. CDR1 and CDR2 from the germline V gene are MRHNA and SNTAGT. CDR3 DNA sequence: TGTGCCAGCAGTGGTGGGAGGGCCAATGAGCAGTTCTTC. It specifies CASSGGRANEQFF.

This clone was seen a single time. The genes are TRBV7-3 and TRBJ2-1, with a possible D match to TRBD2 (6 bases). This CDR3 region has 13 residues. Per germline, CDR1 SGHTA and CDR2 FQGTGA. The V gene lost 6 bases and the J gene lost 5 bases, with 11 bases spanning the gap. The CDR3 is CASRQTRDNEQFF. The DNA of the CDR3 is TGTGCCAGCAGGCAGACTAGGGACAATGAGCAGTTCTTC.

This sequence joins TRBV20-1 and TRBJ2-3; no reliable D call. CDR3 size: 11 residues. CDR1 is DFQATT, CDR2 SNEGSKA, per germline (reference sequence). The V and J ends lost 2 bases and 7 bases respectively, with 7 bases between them. CDR3 sequence: CSARYPYTQYF. CDR3 nucleotide sequence: TGCAGTGCTAGATATCCGTATACGCAGTATTTT.

The chain joins TRBV7-2 to TRBJ1-1; 7 nucleotides line up with TRBD1. The V gene end was trimmed by 3 bases and the J gene end by 1 base; junction bases not matched to a gene: 2. Germline V gene lookup returns CDR1 SGHTA and CDR2 FQGNSA. The CDR3 spans 14 residues. CDR3 DNA: TGTGCCAGCAGCTTGACAGGGAAGAACACTGAAGCTTTCTTT. This sequence encodes CASSLTGKNTEAFF.

The J gene is TRBJ2-7, the V gene TRBV5-4, with 9 bases fitting TRBD1. The CDR3 runs to 16 residues. Germline CDR1 SGHNT, CDR2 YYREEE (reference sequence). V lost 2 bases, J lost 0 bases, and 6 bases stayed unmatched. The CDR3: CASSFPKGQGSYEQYF. CDR3 nucleotide sequence: TGTGCCAGCAGCTTTCCAAAGGGACAGGGCTCCTACGAGCAGTACTTC.

V is TRBV29-1 and J is TRBJ2-5, with D possibly TRBD1 on 6 matching bases. The J call may not be correct, given that the DNA end is closer to TRBJ2-7. Germline assignment: CDR1 SQVTM and CDR2 ANQGSEA. CDR3 length: 14 amino acids. The CDR3 here is CSARSLDSPYEQYF. CDR3 DNA: TGCAGCGCTCGTTCATTGGACAGCCCCTACGAGCAGTACTTC.

The chain joins TRBV2 to TRBJ1-1, with D unclear. Germline values: CDR1 SNHLY, CDR2 FYNNEI. Trimming took 0 bases from V and 0 from J, leaving 8 bases between them. The CDR3 is 15 residues long. DNA of the CDR3: TGTGCCAGCAGTGAAGCGGCCAGCATGAACACTGAAGCTTTCTTT. Encoded protein: CASSEAASMNTEAFF.

This sequence joins TRBV7-9 and TRBJ2-7; 7 bases agree with TRBD1. The J segment lost 7 bases and the V segment lost 5 bases, leaving 17 bases of the junction unmatched. Germline CDR1 and CDR2: SEHNR and FQNEAQ (reference sequence). The CDR3 sequence is 16 residues long. CDR3 loop: CASSLLKTGRGSEQYF. The CDR3 nucleotides are TGTGCCAGCAGCCTTTTAAAGACAGGGCGCGGGTCTGAGCAGTACTTC.

The chain employs TRBV5-1 and TRBJ2-3; TRBD2 agrees at 9 bases. Looked up from germline, CDR1 is SGHRS and CDR2 is YFSETQ. Trimming took 0 bases from V and 2 from J; bases not matched to a gene: 1. CDR3 length: 15 amino acids. DNA of the CDR3: TGCGCCAGCAGCTTGGTAGCGGGAGTCACAGATACGCAGTATTTT. It yields the protein CASSLVAGVTDTQYF. The variable domain in full, with the rest retrieved from reference TRBV5-1 and TRBJ2-3, is KAGVTQTPRYLIKTRGQQVTLSCSPISGHRSVSWYQQTPGQGLQFLFEYFSETQRNKGNFPGRFSGRQFSNSRSEMNVSTLELGDSALYLCASSLVAGVTDTQYFGPGTRLTVL.

The rearrangement links TRBV7-9 to TRBJ2-5; D remains unclear. Trimming pared 5 bases from V and 4 bases from J, leaving 8 bases between. Germline V CDR1 and CDR2: SEHNR, FQNEAQ (reference sequence). The CDR3 totals 12 residues. CDR3 coding DNA: TGTGCCAGCAGCCCAACACGAGAGACCCAGTACTTC. Its translation is CASSPTRETQYF.

This chain uses TRBV9 with TRBJ2-7; D possibly corresponds to TRBD2 (5 bases). The CDR3 runs 15 residues. V lost 2 bases, J lost 5 bases, and 17 bases lay in between. Germline CDR1 is SGDLS and CDR2 is YYNGEE. The CDR3 sequence: CASSVSGSLLNEQYF. CDR3 nucleotides: TGTGCCAGCAGCGTCTCGGGGTCCTTATTGAACGAGCAGTACTTC.

V gene TRBV10-1 combines with J gene TRBJ1-1; D unclear. Per germline, CDR1 WNHNN and CDR2 SYGVQD (reference sequence). The CDR3 contains 14 residues. The germline V and J ends were trimmed by 0 bases and 5 bases, with 10 bases remaining between them. The CDR3 is CASSESKLITEAFF. CDR3 DNA sequence: TGCGCCAGCAGTGAGTCTAAGTTGATTACTGAAGCTTTCTTT.

This clone is a singleton in its sample. V gene TRBV27 combines with J gene TRBJ1-4, with TRBD1 matching over 7 bases. The CDR3 extends over 16 amino acids. Germline V gene lookup returns CDR1 MNHEY and CDR2 SMNVEV (reference sequence). Trimming removed 0 bases from V and 8 bases from J; junction bases left unmatched: 9. CDR3 protein: CASSLSREGADEKLFF. The CDR3 bases are TGTGCCAGCAGTTTATCGAGGGAGGGGGCAGACGAAAAACTGTTTTTT. Full variable domain (remainder filled in from reference TRBV27 and TRBJ1-4): EAQVTQNPRYLITVTGKKLTVTCSQNMNHEYMSWYRQDPGLGLRQIYYSMNVEVTDKGDVPEGYKVSRKEKRNFPLILESPSPNQTSLYFCASSLSREGADEKLFFGSGTQLSVL.

The J gene is TRBJ1-5, the V gene TRBV23-1, with D possibly TRBD1 on 5 matching bases. TRBV23-1 falls under the ORF class, with uncertain function. The CDR3 is made up of 16 amino acids. V was shortened by 4 bases and J by 3 bases, with 16 bases between the two germline ends. Written as DNA, the CDR3 is TGCGCCAGCAGTCCCCAAACGGGACGGCACAATCAGCCCCAGCATTTT. Translating it yields CASSPQTGRHNQPQHF.

The chain employs TRBV30 and TRBJ2-2; no clear D gene. CDR1 and CDR2 from the germline V gene are GTSNPN and SVGIG (reference sequence). The CDR3 spans 12 residues. Trimming left V 5 bases short and J 4 bases short, with 8 bases between. CDR3 sequence: CAWLQRTGELFF. For the CDR3, the DNA is TGTGCCTGGCTACAGCGCACCGGGGAGCTGTTTTTT.

The rearrangement joins TRBV28 to TRBJ2-3; TRBD2 matches 8 bases. The CDR3 consists of 16 residues. The germline V gene has CDR1 MDHEN and CDR2 SYDVKM. After removal of 6 bases from V and 2 bases from J, the junction contained 10 bases not matched to a gene. In DNA, the CDR3 is TGTGCCAGCAGCACAAGCGGGAGTGCGTACACAGATACGCAGTATTTT. This sequence encodes CASSTSGSAYTDTQYF.

The CDR3 loop reads CASSYGSGGNTIYF. CDR3 nucleotides: TGTGCCAGCAGTTACGGGAGCGGTGGAAACACCATATATTTT. This chain uses TRBV6-6 with TRBJ1-3; D gene ambiguous. The CDR3 is 14 residues long. Germline V gene sequence: CDR1 MNHNY, CDR2 SVGAGI (reference sequence). V gave up 2 bases and J gave up 3 bases, with 8 bases separating them.

V and J are TRBV7-7 and TRBJ2-2, with D maybe TRBD1 (6 bases). The ends were cut back, 5 bases at V and 1 base at J, with 8 bases in the middle. Germline V CDR1 and CDR2: SSHAT, FNYEAQ (reference sequence). This CDR3 has 14 amino acids. CDR3 nucleotide sequence: TGTGCCAGCAGCCTGGACAGGAACACCGGGGAGCTGTTTTTT. This gives the protein CASSLDRNTGELFF.

This sequence joins TRBV5-1 and TRBJ2-7, with 8 bases fitting TRBD1. Germline V gene sequence: CDR1 SGHRS, CDR2 YFSETQ. The CDR3 runs 15 residues. The V gene end was trimmed by 0 bases and the J gene end by 5 bases; junction bases not matched to a gene: 7. CDR3 bases: TGCGCCAGCAGCTTGGCCCGGACAGGGACAAACGAGCAGTACTTC. Translated: CASSLARTGTNEQYF.

The V gene is TRBV29-1, the J gene TRBJ1-1, with a tentative D call TRBD1 (6 bases). The V end lost 5 bases, the J end lost 1 base, and 8 bases lay between the germline ends. The CDR3 runs to 12 residues. Looked up from germline, CDR1 is SQVTM and CDR2 is ANQGSEA. The CDR3 DNA reads as TGCAGCGTTAAGGGACAGAACACTGAAGCTTTCTTT. As protein: CSVKGQNTEAFF.

This clone was seen a single time. The chain employs TRBV19 and TRBJ1-3, with D perhaps matching TRBD1 (5 bases). V lost 1 base and J 2 bases, leaving 9 bases between the germline ends. In germline, CDR1 is LNHDA, CDR2 SQIVND (reference sequence). CDR3 length equals 15 residues. This CDR3 reads CASSIARAPGNTIYF. CDR3 bases: TGTGCCAGTAGTATAGCCAGGGCTCCTGGAAACACCATATATTTT.

J is TRBJ1-1 and V is TRBV18; 9 bases are shared with TRBD1. J gave up 1 base and V 3 bases, and 9 bases lay outside the gene matches. The germline gives CDR1 KGHSH, CDR2 LQKENI. This CDR3 is built from 17 residues. The CDR3 DNA reads as TGTGCCAGCTCACCGAGCTGGGGACAGGGAAAGAACACTGAAGCTTTCTTT. This codes for CASSPSWGQGKNTEAFF. Variable domain in full (rest from reference TRBV18 and TRBJ1-1): NAGVMQNPRHLVRRRGQEARLRCSPMKGHSHVYWYRQLPEEGLKFMVYLQKENIIDESGMPKERFSAEFPKEGPSILRIQQVVRGDSAAYFCASSPSWGQGKNTEAFFGQGTRLTVV.